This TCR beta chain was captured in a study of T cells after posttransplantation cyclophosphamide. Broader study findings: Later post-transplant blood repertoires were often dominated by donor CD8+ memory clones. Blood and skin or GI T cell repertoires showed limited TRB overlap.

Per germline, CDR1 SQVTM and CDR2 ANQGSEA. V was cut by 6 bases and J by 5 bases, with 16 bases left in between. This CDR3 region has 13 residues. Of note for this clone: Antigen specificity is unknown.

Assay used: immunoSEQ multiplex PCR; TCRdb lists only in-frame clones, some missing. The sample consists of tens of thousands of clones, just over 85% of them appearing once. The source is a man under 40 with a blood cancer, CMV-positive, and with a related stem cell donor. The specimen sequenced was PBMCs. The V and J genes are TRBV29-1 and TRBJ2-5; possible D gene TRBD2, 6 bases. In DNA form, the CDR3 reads TGCAGCGTGGGGGGTTATGGAGGGGAGACCCAGTACTTC. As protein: CSVGGYGGETQYF.